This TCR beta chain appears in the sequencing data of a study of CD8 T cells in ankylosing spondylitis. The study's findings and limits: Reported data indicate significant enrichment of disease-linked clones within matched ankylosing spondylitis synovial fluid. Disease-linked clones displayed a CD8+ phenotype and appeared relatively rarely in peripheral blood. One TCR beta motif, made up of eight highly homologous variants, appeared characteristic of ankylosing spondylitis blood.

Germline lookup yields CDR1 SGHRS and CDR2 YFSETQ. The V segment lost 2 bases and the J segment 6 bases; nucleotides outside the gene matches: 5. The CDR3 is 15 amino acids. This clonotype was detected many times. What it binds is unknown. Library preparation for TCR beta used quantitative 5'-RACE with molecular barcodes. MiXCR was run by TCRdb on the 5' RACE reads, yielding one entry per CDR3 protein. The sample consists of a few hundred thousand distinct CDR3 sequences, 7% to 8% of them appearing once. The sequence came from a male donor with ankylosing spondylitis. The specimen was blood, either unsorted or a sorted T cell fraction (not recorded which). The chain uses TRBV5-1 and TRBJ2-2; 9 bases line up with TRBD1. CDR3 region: CASSFQRQGAGELFF. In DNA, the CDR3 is TGCGCCAGCAGCTTCCAAAGACAGGGGGCCGGGGAGCTGTTTTTT.